The present TCR beta chain was sequenced within a study of OX40 agonist ivuxolimab in advanced cancers. Study-wide context: Allowance was made for prior anti-PD-1, anti-PD-L1 or anti-CTLA-4 therapy, and about 40% had some.

In the case of this clone: Its specificity is unknown.

CDR1 and CDR2 (germline): MDHEN, SYDVKM. There are 16 residues in the CDR3. Trimming removed 4 bases at V and 0 bases at J, with 10 bases between. Findings and caveats of the study: Blood T cells, both CD4+ and CD8+, expanded clonally by week 6 at 0.1 to 3.0 mg/kg.

Libraries were prepared by immunoSEQ multiplex PCR; TCRdb keeps only in-frame clonotypes and omits some of them. The table shows almost 45,000 clones, with roughly 86% occurring only once. V gene TRBV28 combines with J gene TRBJ1-6; perhaps TRBD1 as D (5 bases). The TCR sequence derives from an adult with an advanced solid tumor such as melanoma, head and neck, liver or kidney cancer. The material sequenced was CD4+ or CD8+ T cells sorted from blood, taken in a trial of the OX40 agonist ivuxolimab. As DNA, the CDR3 is TGTGCCAGCAGTTCCCAGACAGTCTCCTATAATTCACCCCTCCACTTT. This sequence encodes CASSSQTVSYNSPLHF.